This T cell receptor (beta chain) is from a study of blood T cell repertoires in COVID-19. Study background: Both acute and convalescent COVID-19 samples were obtained from the United States, Italy and Spain. T cells, B-cell-depleted T cells, or PBMCs supplied cDNA or gDNA.

The germline V gene encodes CDR1 LGHNT and CDR2 FRNRAP. This CDR3 contains 15 residues. With V trimmed by 0 bases and J by 6 bases, 6 bases remained unmatched. Study processing details: From reference gene primer amplification, estimates of nucleated cell counts were derived. The table came from immunoSEQ multiplex PCR; TCRdb's copy has only in-frame clones and leaves some out. That table gives V, J and clone size, and the DNA gave D and trimming. This sample has roughly 250,000 clones, with about 83% found just once. The specimen was peripheral blood. This chain joins TRBV12-5 and TRBJ2-7, with 9 nucleotides matching TRBD1. The sequence was collected from a human donor in a cohort sampled during active COVID-19. The chain's CDR3 is CASGLVGTGTSEQYF. The CDR3 DNA follows: TGTGCTAGTGGTTTGGTAGGGACAGGGACCTCCGAGCAGTACTTC.